Below are 9 T cell receptor beta chains sequenced from a single sample in a study of patients and donors after allogeneic stem cell transplantation. TCRdb fed the RT-PCR reads into MiXCR, producing one record per CDR3 protein. In the table there are 15,000 to 20,000 distinct CDR3 sequences, 4.9% of which are singletons. The material sequenced was blood, either unsorted or a sorted T cell fraction (not recorded which). The receptors come from a human donor who was either an allogeneic HSCT recipient or a stem cell or donor lymphocyte infusion donor (not recorded which). It is not recorded whose cells these are; they may come from a transplant donor.

This clonotype has at least ten counts. The genes are TRBV7-9 and TRBJ2-5, with D perhaps being TRBD1 or TRBD2 (5 bases each). Germline loops: CDR1 SEHNR, CDR2 FQNEAQ (reference sequence). The V and J ends lost 5 bases and 1 base respectively, with 14 bases between them. The CDR3 spans 15 residues. As DNA, the CDR3 is TGTGCCAGCAGCCCCGGGACCATAGCCCAAGAGACCCAGTACTTC. Translating it yields CASSPGTIAQETQYF.

This clonotype was seen ten or more times. The rearrangement links TRBV18 to TRBJ2-7; D perhaps matches TRBD2 (5 bases). Germline V gene sequence: CDR1 KGHSH, CDR2 LQKENI. The V end was cut by 3 bases, the J end by 3 bases, with 9 bases between. The CDR3 is 13 residues long. This chain's CDR3 is CASSPRVGYEQYF. As DNA, the CDR3 is TGTGCCAGCTCACCGAGGGTGGGCTACGAGCAGTACTTC.

The sample holds a few counts of this clonotype. The genes are TRBV20-1 and TRBJ2-7; D gene unclear. Trimming took off 5 bases at V and 7 bases at J, with 12 bases between the two ends. This CDR3 is built from 11 residues. The V gene's germline CDR1 is DFQATT and CDR2 SNEGSKA (reference sequence). The CDR3 DNA reads TGCAGTGCTGCCCAAGCTGGGGAGCAGTACTTC. Its protein is CSAAQAGEQYF.

J is TRBJ1-2 and V is TRBV28, with a weak D call TRBD1 (5 bases). V was pared by 3 bases and J by 6 bases, with 11 bases between. CDR3 length equals 13 residues. Germline loops: CDR1 MDHEN, CDR2 SYDVKM. In DNA form, the CDR3 reads TGTGCCAGCAGTTTGGGCCAGGGTGATGGCTACACCTTC. Its translation is CASSLGQGDGYTF.

This clonotype was counted ten times or more. This sequence joins TRBV10-1 and TRBJ2-7, with D uncertain. The CDR3 spans 13 residues. The germline gives CDR1 WNHNN, CDR2 SYGVQD (reference sequence). The V end lost 4 bases, the J end lost 3 bases, and 10 bases lay between the germline ends. CDR3 amino acids: CASSARRDYEQYF. Written as DNA, the CDR3 is TGCGCCAGCAGTGCGCGGCGAGACTACGAGCAGTACTTC.

The chain recombines TRBV28 with TRBJ2-2; 12 bases agree with TRBD2. The germline V gene has CDR1 MDHEN and CDR2 SYDVKM. The CDR3 has 17 residues. Unmatched junction bases numbered 14, after V lost 10 bases and J lost 5 bases. The CDR3 nucleotides read TGTGCCATCCGGGGGCTAGCGGGAGGGCCGAGGACCGGGGAGCTGTTTTTT. This translates into CAIRGLAGGPRTGELFF.

Ten or more counts support this clonotype. J is TRBJ2-3 and V is TRBV7-9, with 7 bases identical to TRBD1. The CDR3 is 17 amino acids. In germline, CDR1 is SEHNR, CDR2 FQNEAQ (reference sequence). The J segment lost 2 bases and the V segment lost 2 bases, leaving 10 bases of the junction unmatched. The CDR3 sequence: CASSLWPHRGPTDTQYF. The CDR3 DNA sequence: TGTGCCAGCAGCTTATGGCCCCACAGGGGCCCCACAGATACGCAGTATTTT.

This clonotype has just a few counts. The rearrangement joins TRBV15 to TRBJ1-6, with D possibly TRBD1 on 6 matching bases. Germline V CDR1 and CDR2: LNHNV, YYDKDF (reference sequence). The CDR3 is 13 residues long. Trimming took off 6 bases at V and 3 bases at J, with 6 bases between the two ends. CDR3 residues: CATRQGYNSPLHF. In DNA form, the CDR3 reads TGTGCCACCAGACAGGGCTATAATTCACCCCTCCACTTT.

This clonotype has a handful of counts. The V gene is TRBV15, the J gene TRBJ2-2; no clear D gene. V was clipped by 1 base and J by 4 bases, with 1 base between them. The CDR3 has 12 residues. Germline assignment: CDR1 LNHNV and CDR2 YYDKDF (reference sequence). CDR3: CATSRATGELFF. The CDR3 nucleotides read TGTGCCACCAGCAGAGCCACCGGGGAGCTGTTTTTT. Combining the CDR3 with reference TRBV15 and TRBJ2-2 gives the whole variable domain DAMVIQNPRYQVTQFGKPVTLSCSQTLNHNVMYWYQQKSSQAPKLLFHYYDKDFNNEADTPDNFQSRRPNTSFCFLDIRSPGLGDTAMYLCATSRATGELFFGEGSRLTVL.